Here is one TCR beta chain with its context. Authors' data handling: Nucleated cell counts were estimated from reference gene primer amplification. Method: immunoSEQ multiplex PCR; TCRdb's copy keeps in-frame clones and lacks some. The DNA was the basis for D and trimming; V, J and clone size are from that table. The table lists about 440,000 clones, 80% to 95% of them singletons, with 0.6% to 0.7% in the top ten. Germline trimming cut 9 bases from V and 5 bases from J; bases unmatched to any gene: 5. The CDR3 contains 14 residues. Germline values: CDR1 LNHDA, CDR2 SQIVND (reference sequence). The data were taken from a study of blood T cell repertoires in COVID-19. Study-level information: Sources were T cells, B-cell-depleted T cells, or PBMCs; the material itself was cDNA or gDNA.

This TCR came from a man between 18 and 29 years old who had recovered from COVID-19. The source material was PBMCs or T cells enriched from blood (not recorded which). This sequence joins TRBV19 and TRBJ1-4; 11 positions agree with TRBD1. Here the CDR3 DNA reads TGTGCCAGCCGGGACAGGGGGTTGAATGAAAAACTGTTTTTT. This codes for CASRDRGLNEKLFF.